Sequencing of this TCR beta chain was carried out in a study of blood T cell repertoires in COVID-19. Study details: Sample material is recorded as cDNA or gDNA derived from T cells, B-cell-depleted T cells, or PBMCs.

TCRdb's copy holds only in-frame clones and misses some; the assay was immunoSEQ multiplex PCR. The sample contains about 64,000 clones, roughly 90% of which appear only once. The CDR3 is made up of 14 amino acids. Germline CDR1 reads LNHDA; CDR2 reads SQIVND (reference sequence). J lost 5 bases, V lost 6 bases, and 7 bases had no gene match. The sequencing input was peripheral blood. The chain has TRBV19 and TRBJ1-5; 7 bases line up with TRBD1. This sequence originates from a man in his 70s with acute or convalescent COVID-19. The CDR3, as DNA: TGTGCCAGTAGGACCTGGGACAGCGATCAGCCCCAGCATTTT. It yields the protein CASRTWDSDQPQHF.